Presented here are 3 T cell receptor beta chains from one specimen sequenced in a study of blood T cell repertoires in COVID-19. TCRdb's table, derived via immunoSEQ multiplex PCR, lists solely in-frame clones and lacks some. The repertoire consists of around 70,000 clones, with roughly 90% occurring once and the leading ten covering 8% to 10%. Sequencing was carried out using peripheral blood. Receptors were obtained from a human donor in a cohort sampled during active COVID-19.

The chain combines TRBV6-4 with TRBJ1-2; TRBD1 matches at 7 bases. J gave up 2 bases and V 6 bases, and 9 bases lay outside the gene matches. The CDR3 covers 15 residues. Per the germline V gene, CDR1 is MRHNA and CDR2 is SNTAGT. The DNA for the CDR3 is TGTGCCAGCAGACAGGAGGGGGCGGCCAACTATGGCTACACCTTC. Amino acids: CASRQEGAANYGYTF.

CDR3 bases: TGTGCCAGCAGCCTCAGCGGGGGGGAGGATACGCAGTATTTT. Protein sequence: CASSLSGGEDTQYF. The genes are TRBV7-3 and TRBJ2-3; 10 nucleotides line up with TRBD2. Looked up from germline, CDR1 is SGHTA and CDR2 is FQGTGA. V lost 5 bases and J lost 6; bases outside the gene matches: 5. This CDR3 spans 14 amino acids.

CDR3 bases: TGTGCCAGCAGTACGGACAGGGGGGACTATGGCTACACCTTC. The encoded protein is CASSTDRGDYGYTF. This sequence joins TRBV28 and TRBJ1-2, with TRBD1 identical over 10 bases. J was trimmed by 3 bases and V by 5 bases; bases with no gene match: 3. Per germline, CDR1 MDHEN and CDR2 SYDVKM. CDR3 size: 14 residues.